These T cell receptor beta chains were read from a single sample in a study of shared clonotypes between healthy human individuals. TCRdb's copy holds only in-frame clones and misses some; the assay was immunoSEQ multiplex PCR. This sample has about 550,000 clones; around 95% occur once, and the top ten carry 0.085% to 0.11%. Sequences were obtained from naive CD8+ T cells sorted from blood. Source of these receptors: a woman in her 30s in good health. The CDR3 runs from the conserved cysteine through the conserved F or W. D genes are given only for firm matches. Part of the rows lack a size; the others show once, few, many or a class for expanded clones.

>19|TRBD2|TRBV4-1|TRBJ2-1|NA
CASSQPLRALAGGPNEQFF
TGCGCCAGCAGCCAGCCCCTCCGGGCCTTAGCGGGAGGGCCAAATGAGCAGTTCTTC
>15|TRBD1|TRBV28|TRBJ1-2|NA
CASSTATGTNYGYTF
TGTGCCAGCAGTACTGCGACAGGGACCAACTATGGCTACACCTTC
>11|NA|TRBV28|TRBJ2-1|NA
CASSPRGEQFF
TGTGCCAGCAGTCCAAGGGGCGAGCAGTTCTTC
>14|NA|TRBV2|TRBJ2-1|NA
CASTGISSSNEQFF
TGTGCCAGCACCGGGATTAGTTCGTCCAATGAGCAGTTCTTC
>11|NA|TRBV27|TRBJ2-7|NA
CASSYMYEQYF
TGTGCCAGCAGTTATATGTACGAGCAGTACTTC
>17|NA|TRBV7-9|TRBJ2-5|NA
CASSLVDGASAKETQYF
TGTGCCAGCAGCTTAGTAGACGGGGCTAGCGCGAAGGAGACCCAGTACTTC
>15|TRBD2|TRBV28|TRBJ2-1|NA
CASSFLAGEENEQFF
TGTGCCAGCAGTTTTCTCGCGGGAGAGGAAAATGAGCAGTTCTTC
>15|TRBD1|TRBV5-6|TRBJ2-7|NA
CASSLGGTGWYEQYF
TGTGCCAGCAGCTTGGGCGGGACAGGGTGGTACGAGCAGTACTTC
>15|TRBD2|TRBV5-1|TRBJ2-1|NA
CASSRTSGPYNEQFF
TGCGCCAGCAGCCGAACTAGCGGGCCCTACAATGAGCAGTTCTTC
>14|NA|TRBV4-1|TRBJ2-7|NA
CASSPGYSTYEQYF
TGCGCCAGCAGCCCAGGGTACTCAACCTACGAGCAGTACTTC
>13|TRBD2|TRBV7-2|TRBJ2-7|NA
CASSLRGGHEQYF
TGTGCCAGCAGCTTACGGGGGGGGCACGAGCAGTACTTC
>15|TRBD2|TRBV6-5|TRBJ2-3|NA
CASSAGGANTDTQYF
TGTGCCAGCAGTGCGGGGGGAGCCAACACAGATACGCAGTATTTT
>14|NA|TRBV10-1|TRBJ2-5|NA
CASSDSRYQETQYF
TGCGCCAGCAGTGACTCGCGTTACCAAGAGACCCAGTACTTC
>15|NA|TRBV5-1|TRBJ1-1|NA
CASSLDQGVVLEAFF
TGCGCCAGCAGCTTGGATCAGGGAGTGGTTTTAGAAGCTTTCTTT
>14|NA|TRBV13|TRBJ1-1|NA
CASSLGLGYTEAFF
TGTGCCAGCAGCTTAGGGCTGGGATACACTGAAGCTTTCTTT
>15|NA|TRBV27|TRBJ1-2|NA
CASSGDERARDGYTF
TGTGCCAGCAGTGGGGACGAAAGGGCGCGTGATGGCTACACCTTC
>15|TRBD2|TRBV13|TRBJ2-1|NA
CASSLRVRLANEQFF
TGTGCCAGCAGCTTACGGGTCAGACTAGCTAATGAGCAGTTCTTC
>18|TRBD1|TRBV5-4|TRBJ1-1|NA
CASSSRQGLGAMSTEAFF
TGTGCCAGCAGCTCGCGACAGGGCTTGGGGGCGATGAGCACTGAAGCTTTCTTT
>13|NA|TRBV6-5|TRBJ1-1|NA
CASSYSEGLEAFF
TGTGCCAGCAGTTACTCAGAGGGACTAGAAGCTTTCTTT
>16|TRBD1|TRBV28|TRBJ2-7|NA
CASSFNPGQETYEQYF
TGTGCCAGCAGTTTCAACCCGGGACAGGAAACCTACGAGCAGTACTTC
>17|TRBD2|TRBV2|TRBJ2-1|once
CATEGLAGKRSYNEQFF
TGTGCCACCGAAGGACTAGCGGGAAAACGATCCTACAATGAGCAGTTCTTC
>14|NA|TRBV7-9|TRBJ2-3|NA
CASSPGQGTDTQYF
TGTGCCAGCAGCCCCGGGCAAGGCACAGATACGCAGTATTTT
>14|NA|TRBV7-9|TRBJ2-1|once
CASRAAVSYNEQFF
TGTGCCAGCAGAGCCGCCGTATCCTACAATGAGCAGTTCTTC
>17|NA|TRBV19|TRBJ2-7|NA
CASSIGSSRENGYEQYF
TGTGCCAGTAGTATAGGGAGTAGCAGGGAAAACGGATACGAGCAGTACTTC
>11|NA|TRBV5-5|TRBJ2-7|NA
CASSFSYEQYF
TGTGCCAGCAGCTTTTCCTACGAGCAGTACTTC
>13|NA|TRBV19|TRBJ2-5|NA
CASSIGLPETQYF
TGTGCCAGTAGTATTGGGCTGCCAGAGACCCAGTACTTC
>15|NA|TRBV19|TRBJ2-7|once
CASSKMAGTPGEQYF
TGTGCCAGTAGTAAAATGGCTGGAACCCCAGGCGAGCAGTACTTC
>14|NA|TRBV4-1|TRBJ2-7|NA
CASSQDFGSYEQYF
TGCGCCAGCAGCCAAGATTTCGGTTCCTACGAGCAGTACTTC
>13|NA|TRBV6-5|TRBJ1-2|NA
CASSYGQNYGYTF
TGTGCCAGCAGTTACGGACAGAACTATGGCTACACCTTC
>16|TRBD2|TRBV13|TRBJ2-2|NA
CASSPTSGSNTGELFF
TGTGCCAGCAGCCCTACTAGCGGGAGTAACACCGGGGAGCTGTTTTTT
>14|TRBD2|TRBV5-6|TRBJ2-7|NA
CASSWTSGSYEQYF
TGTGCCAGCAGCTGGACTAGCGGGAGCTACGAGCAGTACTTC
>16|TRBD2|TRBV9|TRBJ2-1|NA
CASSVEGLAAYNEQFF
TGTGCCAGCAGCGTAGAGGGACTAGCGGCATACAATGAGCAGTTCTTC
>12|NA|TRBV5-4|TRBJ1-2|NA
CASRGAGRGYTF
TGTGCCAGCAGGGGGGCGGGCCGTGGCTACACCTTC
>13|NA|TRBV5-5|TRBJ1-5|NA
CASSGSGYQPQHF
TGTGCCAGCAGCGGGTCGGGGTATCAGCCCCAGCATTTT
>15|NA|TRBV18|TRBJ2-7|NA
CASSPEKGSSYEQYF
TGTGCCAGCTCACCAGAGAAAGGGAGCTCCTACGAGCAGTACTTC
>13|NA|TRBV11-2|TRBJ2-2|NA
CASSLTLPGELFF
TGTGCCAGCAGCTTAACTTTACCCGGGGAGCTGTTTTTT
>17|TRBD2|TRBV27|TRBJ2-2|NA
CASSLFSLAGVAGELFF
TGTGCCAGCAGTTTATTCTCACTAGCGGGAGTTGCCGGGGAGCTGTTTTTT
>15|NA|TRBV19|TRBJ1-1|NA
CASSITAGMNTEAFF
TGTGCCAGTAGTATCACCGCCGGGATGAACACTGAAGCTTTCTTT
>12|NA|TRBV4-1|TRBJ1-4|NA
CASSSIGTKLFF
TGCGCCAGCAGCTCTATAGGGACAAAACTGTTTTTT
>13|NA|TRBV2|TRBJ1-2|NA
CASIPRGDYGYTF
TGTGCCAGCATCCCCAGGGGAGACTATGGCTACACCTTC
>14|NA|TRBV4-1|TRBJ2-2|NA
CASSQDEGGGELFF
TGCGCCAGCAGCCAAGATGAAGGGGGCGGGGAGCTGTTTTTT
>14|NA|TRBV5-8|TRBJ2-2|once
CASSLRQNTGELFF
TGTGCCAGCAGCTTGCGTCAGAACACCGGGGAGCTGTTTTTT
>16|NA|TRBV7-9|TRBJ2-7|NA
CASTTSGREILYEQYF
TGTGCCAGCACTACCAGCGGGCGGGAAATCCTCTACGAGCAGTACTTC